This T cell receptor beta chain was observed in a study of vaccination and CD4 T cells after COVID-19. Background on the study: Vaccinees got either two BNT162b2 doses or two mRNA-1273 doses. Taking of post-vaccine samples occurred a median around 72 days after dose two (range 14 to 241).

The Oncomine TCR Beta short-read assay was what sequenced the DNA obtained from cultured CD4+ T cells. MiXCR, run by TCRdb on the PCR reads, gives a single entry per CDR3 protein. Here the sample spans about 14,000 distinct CDR3 sequences, about 60% being singletons. There are a few counts of this clonotype. Its antigen remains unidentified. There are 15 residues in the CDR3. V was trimmed by 3 bases and J by 3 bases, leaving 11 bases between them. Germline CDR1 reads ENHRY; CDR2 reads SYGVKD. Treatment specified: approximately 9-day PBMC culture with coronavirus spike peptide pools or control peptides (ViraFEST assay).

This sequence was found in a human donor who had recovered from COVID-19. The gene calls are TRBV10-3 and TRBJ2-2; no clear D. What was sequenced was CD4+ T cells from blood, cultured in vitro. The CDR3 spells CAISDIMFDTGELFF. The DNA of the CDR3 is TGTGCCATCAGTGACATCATGTTTGACACCGGGGAGCTGTTTTTT.